This TCR beta chain was captured in a study of cytomegalovirus exposure and HLA in healthy donors. The CDR3 extends over 14 amino acids. Germline-derived CDR1 and CDR2 are MNHEY and SMNVEV (reference sequence). J was trimmed by 7 bases and V by 5 bases; bases with no gene match: 4. Vbeta (60) and Jbeta (13) primers were used in the PCR. Generated by immunoSEQ multiplex PCR, the TCRdb table keeps only in-frame clones and is missing some. The sample carries approximately 120,000 clones, 73% recorded once. This clone was found a few times. The sequenced sample was PBMCs. J is TRBJ1-6 and V is TRBV27; 8 bases align to TRBD1. This sequence originates from a man aged 35 to 55 in good health and CMV-seronegative. CDR3 bases: TGTGCCAGCAGTCCCAGACAGGGGAATTCACCCCTCCACTTT. Its translation is CASSPRQGNSPLHF.